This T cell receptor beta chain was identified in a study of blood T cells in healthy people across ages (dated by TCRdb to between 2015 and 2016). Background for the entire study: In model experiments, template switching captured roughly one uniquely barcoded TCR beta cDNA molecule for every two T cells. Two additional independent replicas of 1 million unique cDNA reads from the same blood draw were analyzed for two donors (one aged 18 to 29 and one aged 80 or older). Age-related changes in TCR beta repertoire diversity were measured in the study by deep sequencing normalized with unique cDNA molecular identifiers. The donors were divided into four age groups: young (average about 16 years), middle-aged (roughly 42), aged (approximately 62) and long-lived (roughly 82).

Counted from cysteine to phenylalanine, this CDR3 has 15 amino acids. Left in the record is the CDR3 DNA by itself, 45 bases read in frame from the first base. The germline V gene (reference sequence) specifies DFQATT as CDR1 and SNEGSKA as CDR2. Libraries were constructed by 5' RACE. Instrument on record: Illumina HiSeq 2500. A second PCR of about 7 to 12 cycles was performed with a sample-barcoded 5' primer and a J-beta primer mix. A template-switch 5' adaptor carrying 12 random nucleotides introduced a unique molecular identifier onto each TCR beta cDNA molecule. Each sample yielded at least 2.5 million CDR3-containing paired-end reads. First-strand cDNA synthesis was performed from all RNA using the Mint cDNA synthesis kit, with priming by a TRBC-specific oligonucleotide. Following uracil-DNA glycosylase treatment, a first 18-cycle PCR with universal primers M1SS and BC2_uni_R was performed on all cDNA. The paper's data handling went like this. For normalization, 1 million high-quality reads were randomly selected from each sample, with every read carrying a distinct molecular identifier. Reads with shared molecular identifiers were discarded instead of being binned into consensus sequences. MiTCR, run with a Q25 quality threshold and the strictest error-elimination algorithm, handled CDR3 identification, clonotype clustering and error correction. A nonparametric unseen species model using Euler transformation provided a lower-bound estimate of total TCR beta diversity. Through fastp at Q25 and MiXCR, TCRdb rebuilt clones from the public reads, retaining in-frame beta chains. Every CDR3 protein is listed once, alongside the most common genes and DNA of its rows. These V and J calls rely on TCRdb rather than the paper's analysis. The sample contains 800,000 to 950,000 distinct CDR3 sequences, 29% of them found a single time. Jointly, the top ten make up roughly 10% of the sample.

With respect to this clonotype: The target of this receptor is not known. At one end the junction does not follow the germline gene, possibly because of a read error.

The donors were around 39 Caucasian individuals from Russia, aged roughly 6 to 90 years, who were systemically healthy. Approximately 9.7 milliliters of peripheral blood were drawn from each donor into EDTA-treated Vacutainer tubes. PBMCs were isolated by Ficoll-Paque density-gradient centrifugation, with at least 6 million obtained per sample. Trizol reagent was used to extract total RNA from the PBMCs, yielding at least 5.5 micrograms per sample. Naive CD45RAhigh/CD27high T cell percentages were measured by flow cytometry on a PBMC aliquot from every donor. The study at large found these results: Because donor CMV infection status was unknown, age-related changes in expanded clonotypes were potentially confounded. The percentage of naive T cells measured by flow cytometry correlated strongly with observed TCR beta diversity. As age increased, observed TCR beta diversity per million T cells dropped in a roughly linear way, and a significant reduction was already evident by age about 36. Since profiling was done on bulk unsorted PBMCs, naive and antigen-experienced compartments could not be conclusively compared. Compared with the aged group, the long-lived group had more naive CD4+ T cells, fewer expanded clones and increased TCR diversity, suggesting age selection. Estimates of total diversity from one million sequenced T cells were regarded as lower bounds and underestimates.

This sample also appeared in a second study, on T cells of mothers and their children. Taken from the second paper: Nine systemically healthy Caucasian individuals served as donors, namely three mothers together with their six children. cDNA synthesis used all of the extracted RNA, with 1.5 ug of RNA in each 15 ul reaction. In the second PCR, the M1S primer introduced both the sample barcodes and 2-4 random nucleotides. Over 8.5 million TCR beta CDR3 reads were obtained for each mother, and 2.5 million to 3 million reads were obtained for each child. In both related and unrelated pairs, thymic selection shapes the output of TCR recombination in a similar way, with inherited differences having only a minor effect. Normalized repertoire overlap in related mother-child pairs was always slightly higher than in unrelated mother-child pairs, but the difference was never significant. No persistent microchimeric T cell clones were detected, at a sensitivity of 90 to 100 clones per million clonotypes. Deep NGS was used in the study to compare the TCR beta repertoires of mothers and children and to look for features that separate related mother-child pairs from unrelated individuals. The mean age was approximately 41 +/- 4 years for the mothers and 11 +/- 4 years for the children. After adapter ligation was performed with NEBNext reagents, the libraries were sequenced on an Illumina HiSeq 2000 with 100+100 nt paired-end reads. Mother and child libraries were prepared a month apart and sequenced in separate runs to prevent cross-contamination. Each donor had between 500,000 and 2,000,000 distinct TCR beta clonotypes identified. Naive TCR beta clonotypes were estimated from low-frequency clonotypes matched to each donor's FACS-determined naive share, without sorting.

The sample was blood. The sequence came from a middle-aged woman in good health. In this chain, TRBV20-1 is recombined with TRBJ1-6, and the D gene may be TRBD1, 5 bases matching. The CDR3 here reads CSTRGAGLRNSPLHF. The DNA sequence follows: TGCAGTACTAGAGGGGCAGGGCTTAGGAATTCACCCCTCCACTTT.